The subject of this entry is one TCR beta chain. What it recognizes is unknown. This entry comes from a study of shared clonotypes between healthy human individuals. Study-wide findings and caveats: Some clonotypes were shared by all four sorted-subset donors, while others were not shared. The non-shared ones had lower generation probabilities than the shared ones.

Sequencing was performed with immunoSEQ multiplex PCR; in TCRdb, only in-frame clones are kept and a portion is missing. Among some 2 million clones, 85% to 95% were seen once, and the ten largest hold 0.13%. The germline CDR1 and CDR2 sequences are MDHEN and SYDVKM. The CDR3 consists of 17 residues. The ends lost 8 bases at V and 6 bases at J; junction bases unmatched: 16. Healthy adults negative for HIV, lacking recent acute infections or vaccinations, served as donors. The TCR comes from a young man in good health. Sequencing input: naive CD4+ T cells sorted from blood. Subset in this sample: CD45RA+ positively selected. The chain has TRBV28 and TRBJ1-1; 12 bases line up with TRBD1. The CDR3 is CASSLGQGARQGAEAFF. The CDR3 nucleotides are TGTGCCAGCTCTTTGGGACAGGGGGCCCGCCAAGGGGCTGAAGCTTTCTTT.